A single T cell receptor (beta chain) is shown here with its context. The antigen it recognizes is unknown. One base away there is no much larger clone; base qualities are not given. Taken from cysteine to phenylalanine, the CDR3 has 13 residues. Of the read, only the CDR3 DNA is kept; its 39 bases are in frame from base 1. The germline V gene (reference sequence) gives CDR1 as LGHDT and CDR2 as YNNKEL. V is clipped by 4 bases and J by 5 bases, and the sequence between their germline boundaries is 9 bases long. The sample belongs to a study of blood T cell repertoires in COVID-19 (dated by TCRdb to 2018 to 2021). With respect to the entire study: Collaborator samples came from the United States, Italy and Spain and covered acute and convalescent phases of COVID-19. The dataset comprised deeply sampled blood TCRbeta repertoires from subjects exposed to, actively infected with, or recovered from COVID-19. The sample metadata nearly always contained a de-identified subject ID, COVID-19 status, age in years and sex. Where HLA class I and class II types were available, the types were taken from metadata supplied by the sample provider, not from assay-based typing. The samples were drawn from two sources: the first 160 participants of the ongoing ImmuneRACE study, and about 1,300 subjects contributed by 6 global collaborators. The prospective study material was composed of cDNA or gDNA derived from T cells, B-cell-depleted T cells, or PBMCs. The repertoires were released in a freely available public database meant as a resource for research on the immune response to SARS-CoV-2. Overall study results and their limits: Clinical and demographic metadata were provided uncurated, with the amount varying by source and participant.

Collaborating institutions collected whole blood in K2EDTA tubes following their own protocols. Collaborator samples were shipped for TCRbeta analysis as frozen whole blood, isolated PBMCs, or DNA extracted from either sample type. The immunoSEQ Assay, a bias-controlled multiplex PCR, was used to amplify TCRbeta CDR3 regions from genomic DNA. The original methods were these. The number of nucleated cells in each sample was estimated from the amplification of reference gene primers within the assay. Sequence reads were collapsed and filtered to measure the absolute abundance of every unique TCRbeta CDR3 rearrangement. For each sample, productive Simpson clonality was calculated as the square root of Simpson's diversity index across productive rearrangements. TCRdb took this table from immuneACCESS and kept in-frame rearrangements with V and J called. Such tables lack part of the clones; where checked against another copy, unresolved V genes explain under half of the gap, and the rest is unexplained. D and trimming were read from the DNA, whereas the V and J calls and clone size are those reported in that table. For this sample the table gives about 120,000 clones, of which over 70% were detected only once. The top ten clones comprise around 4% of the sample.

This clonotype was sampled from a woman aged 45-65 years with acute or convalescent COVID-19. The specimen sequenced was peripheral blood. The rearranged chain carries TRBV3-1 (or the pseudogene TRBV3-2) and TRBJ1-5; matching of 6 bases hints at TRBD1 as the D gene. Here the CDR3 is given as CASSRDIYQPQHF. The DNA reads as follows: TGTGCCAGCAGCCGGGACATATATCAGCCCCAGCATTTT.